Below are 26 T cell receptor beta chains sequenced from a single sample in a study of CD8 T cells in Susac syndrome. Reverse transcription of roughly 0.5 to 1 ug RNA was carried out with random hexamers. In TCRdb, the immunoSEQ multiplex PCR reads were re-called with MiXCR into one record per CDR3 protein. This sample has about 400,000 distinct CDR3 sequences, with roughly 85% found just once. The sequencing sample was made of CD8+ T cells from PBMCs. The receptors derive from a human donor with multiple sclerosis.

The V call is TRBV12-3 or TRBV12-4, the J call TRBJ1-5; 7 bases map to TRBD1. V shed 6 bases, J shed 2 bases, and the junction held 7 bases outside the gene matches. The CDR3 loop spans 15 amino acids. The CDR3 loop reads CASRRDRVGNQPQHF. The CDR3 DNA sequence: TGTGCCAGCAGGAGAGACAGGGTCGGCAATCAGCCCCAGCATTTT.

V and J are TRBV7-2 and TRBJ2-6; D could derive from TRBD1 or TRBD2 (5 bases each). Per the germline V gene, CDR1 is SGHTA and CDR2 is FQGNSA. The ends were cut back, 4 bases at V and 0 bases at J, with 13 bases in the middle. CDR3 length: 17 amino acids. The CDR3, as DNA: TGTGCCAGCAGCTCCCCCGGGACGGTCTCTGGGGCCAACGTCCTGACTTTC. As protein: CASSSPGTVSGANVLTF.

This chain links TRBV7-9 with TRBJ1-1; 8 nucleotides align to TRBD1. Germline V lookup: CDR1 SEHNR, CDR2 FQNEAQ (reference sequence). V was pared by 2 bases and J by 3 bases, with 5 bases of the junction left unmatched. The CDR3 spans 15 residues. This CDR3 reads CASSLPGGRYTEAFF. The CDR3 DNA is TGTGCCAGCAGCTTACCAGGGGGCCGGTACACTGAAGCTTTCTTT.

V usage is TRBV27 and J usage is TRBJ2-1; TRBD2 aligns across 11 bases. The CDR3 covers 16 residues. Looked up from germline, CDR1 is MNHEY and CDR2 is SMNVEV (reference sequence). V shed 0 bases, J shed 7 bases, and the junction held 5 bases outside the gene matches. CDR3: CASSLSLAGANNEQFF. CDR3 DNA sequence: TGTGCCAGCAGTTTATCACTAGCGGGAGCTAATAATGAGCAGTTCTTC.

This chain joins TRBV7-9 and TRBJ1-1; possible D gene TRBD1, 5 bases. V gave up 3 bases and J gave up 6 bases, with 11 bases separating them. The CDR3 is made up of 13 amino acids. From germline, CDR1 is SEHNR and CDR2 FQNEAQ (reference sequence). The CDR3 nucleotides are TGTGCCAGCAGCTTTCCAGGGCTCCCTGAAGCTTTCTTT. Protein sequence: CASSFPGLPEAFF.

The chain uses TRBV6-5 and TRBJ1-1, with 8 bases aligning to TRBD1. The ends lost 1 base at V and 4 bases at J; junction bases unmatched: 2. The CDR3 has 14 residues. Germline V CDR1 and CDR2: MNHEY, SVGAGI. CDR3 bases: TGTGCCAGCAGTTACTTCGGACAGGGCACTGAAGCTTTCTTT. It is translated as CASSYFGQGTEAFF.

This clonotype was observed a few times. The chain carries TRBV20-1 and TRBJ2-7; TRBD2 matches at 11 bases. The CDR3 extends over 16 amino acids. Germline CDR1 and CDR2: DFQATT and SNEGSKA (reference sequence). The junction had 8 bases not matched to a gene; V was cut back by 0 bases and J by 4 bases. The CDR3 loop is CSARDPTSGSIYEQYF. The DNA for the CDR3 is TGCAGTGCTAGAGATCCCACTAGCGGGAGTATTTACGAGCAGTACTTC.

In DNA form, the CDR3 reads TGTGCCAGCAGTTTATGGGACAGGGAACATCTCAAAAACATTCAGTACTTC. This sequence encodes CASSLWDREHLKNIQYF. The V gene is TRBV28, the J gene TRBJ2-4; TRBD1 matches 8 bases. Germline V CDR1 and CDR2: MDHEN, SYDVKM. The CDR3 runs 17 residues. Trimming cost V 0 bases and J 3 bases; bases outside gene matches: 7.

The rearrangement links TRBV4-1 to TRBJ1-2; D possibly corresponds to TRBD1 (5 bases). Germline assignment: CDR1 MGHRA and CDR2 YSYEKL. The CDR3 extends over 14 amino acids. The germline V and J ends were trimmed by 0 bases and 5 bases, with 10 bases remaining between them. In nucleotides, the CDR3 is TGCGCCAGCAGCCAAGAAGAGACAGAATATGGCTACACCTTC. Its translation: CASSQEETEYGYTF.

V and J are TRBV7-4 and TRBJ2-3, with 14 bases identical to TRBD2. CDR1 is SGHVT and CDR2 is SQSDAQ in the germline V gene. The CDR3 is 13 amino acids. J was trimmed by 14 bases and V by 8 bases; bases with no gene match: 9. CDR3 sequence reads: CASSGTSGGPVYF. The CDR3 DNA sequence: TGTGCCAGCTCTGGGACTAGCGGGGGCCCCGTGTATTTT.

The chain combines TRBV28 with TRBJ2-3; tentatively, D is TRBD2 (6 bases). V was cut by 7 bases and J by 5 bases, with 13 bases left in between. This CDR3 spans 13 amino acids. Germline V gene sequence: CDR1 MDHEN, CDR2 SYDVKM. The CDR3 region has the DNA TGTGCCAGCAACCACGGGGGTAAAGATACGCAGTATTTT. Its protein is CASNHGGKDTQYF.

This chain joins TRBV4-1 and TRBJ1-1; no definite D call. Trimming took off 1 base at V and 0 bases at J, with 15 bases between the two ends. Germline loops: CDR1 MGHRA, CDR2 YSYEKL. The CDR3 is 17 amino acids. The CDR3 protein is CASSQGWAERMNTEAFF. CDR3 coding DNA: TGCGCCAGCAGCCAAGGGTGGGCAGAGAGGATGAACACTGAAGCTTTCTTT.

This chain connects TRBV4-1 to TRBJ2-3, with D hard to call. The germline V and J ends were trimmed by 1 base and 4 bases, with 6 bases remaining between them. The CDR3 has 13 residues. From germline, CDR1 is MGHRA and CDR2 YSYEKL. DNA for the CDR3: TGCGCCAGCAGCCAAGTCACCGCAGATACGCAGTATTTT. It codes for CASSQVTADTQYF.

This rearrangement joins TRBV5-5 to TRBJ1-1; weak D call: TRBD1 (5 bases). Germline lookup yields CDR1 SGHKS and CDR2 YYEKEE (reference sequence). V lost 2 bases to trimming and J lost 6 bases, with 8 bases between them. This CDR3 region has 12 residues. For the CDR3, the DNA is TGTGCCAGCAGCTTCAGGGTGGCTGAAGCTTTCTTT. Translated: CASSFRVAEAFF.

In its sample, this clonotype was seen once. The CDR3 region has the DNA TGTGCCTGGAGTGGCCTACTAGCGGGAGGAGACAATGAGCAGTTCTTC. Translating gives CAWSGLLAGGDNEQFF. The chain uses TRBV30 and TRBJ2-1; 12 bases match TRBD2. This CDR3 contains 16 residues. Germline V gene sequence: CDR1 GTSNPN, CDR2 SVGIG (reference sequence). V lost 1 base, J lost 5 bases, and 6 bases stayed unmatched.

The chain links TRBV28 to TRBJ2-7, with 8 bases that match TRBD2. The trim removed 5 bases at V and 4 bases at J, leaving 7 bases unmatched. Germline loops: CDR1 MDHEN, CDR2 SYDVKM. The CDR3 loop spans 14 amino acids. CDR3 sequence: CASSPRGRIYEQYF. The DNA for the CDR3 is TGTGCCAGCAGTCCCCGCGGGAGGATTTACGAGCAGTACTTC.

The CDR3 nucleotides read TGTGCCAGCAGTTACTCTTTAGCGGGGGGGAGTGAGCAGTTCTTC. It yields the protein CASSYSLAGGSEQFF. The V gene is TRBV6-2 or TRBV6-3, the J gene TRBJ2-1, with 11 bases aligning to TRBD2. Per the germline V gene, CDR1 is MNHEY and CDR2 is SVGEGT. Germline trimming cut 0 bases from V and 9 bases from J; bases unmatched to any gene: 4. This CDR3 comprises 15 residues.

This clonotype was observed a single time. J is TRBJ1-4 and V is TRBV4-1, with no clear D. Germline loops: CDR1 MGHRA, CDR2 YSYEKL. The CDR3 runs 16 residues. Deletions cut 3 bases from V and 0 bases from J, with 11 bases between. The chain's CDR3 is CASSHGRTATNEKLFF. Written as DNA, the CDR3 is TGCGCCAGCAGCCACGGTAGGACTGCAACTAATGAAAAACTGTTTTTT.

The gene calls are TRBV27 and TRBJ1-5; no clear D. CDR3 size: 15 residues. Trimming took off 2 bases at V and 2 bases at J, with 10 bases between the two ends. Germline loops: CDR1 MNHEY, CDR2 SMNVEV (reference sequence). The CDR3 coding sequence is TGTGCCAGCAGTTTAGAATCTTGGGGCAATCAGCCCCAGCATTTT. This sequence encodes CASSLESWGNQPQHF.

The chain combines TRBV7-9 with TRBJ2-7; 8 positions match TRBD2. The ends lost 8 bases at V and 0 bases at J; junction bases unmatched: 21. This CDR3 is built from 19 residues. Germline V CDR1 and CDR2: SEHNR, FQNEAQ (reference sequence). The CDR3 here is CASRWGGGAGDPSSYEQYF. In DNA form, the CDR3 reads TGTGCCAGCCGATGGGGGGGTGGAGCGGGAGATCCGTCCTCCTACGAGCAGTACTTC. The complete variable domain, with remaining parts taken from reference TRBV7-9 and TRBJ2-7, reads DTGVSQNPRHKITKRGQNVTFRCDPISEHNRLYWYRQTLGQGPEFLTYFQNEAQLEKSRLLSDRFSAERPKGSFSTLEIQRTEQGDSAMYLCASRWGGGAGDPSSYEQYFGPGTRLTVT.

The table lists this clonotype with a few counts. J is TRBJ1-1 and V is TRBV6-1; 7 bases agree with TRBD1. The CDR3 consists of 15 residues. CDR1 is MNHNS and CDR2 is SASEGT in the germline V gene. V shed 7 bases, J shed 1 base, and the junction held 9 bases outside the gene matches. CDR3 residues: CASTLEGQPNTEAFF. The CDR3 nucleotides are TGTGCCAGCACCCTAGAGGGACAGCCGAACACTGAAGCTTTCTTT.

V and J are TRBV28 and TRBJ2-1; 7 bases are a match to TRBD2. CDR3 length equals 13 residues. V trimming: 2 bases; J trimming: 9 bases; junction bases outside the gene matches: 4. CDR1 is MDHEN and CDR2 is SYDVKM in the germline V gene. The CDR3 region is CASSLALASEQFF. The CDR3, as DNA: TGTGCCAGCAGTTTAGCACTAGCGAGTGAGCAGTTCTTC.

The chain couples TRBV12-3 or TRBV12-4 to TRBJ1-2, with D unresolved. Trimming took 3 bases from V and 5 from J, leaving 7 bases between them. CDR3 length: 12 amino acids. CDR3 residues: CASSFFEYGYTF. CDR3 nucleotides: TGTGCCAGCAGTTTTTTCGAATATGGCTACACCTTC.

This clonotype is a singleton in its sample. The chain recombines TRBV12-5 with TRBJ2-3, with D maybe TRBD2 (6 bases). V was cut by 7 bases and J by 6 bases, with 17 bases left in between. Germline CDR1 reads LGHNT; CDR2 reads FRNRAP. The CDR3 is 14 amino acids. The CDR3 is CASVPAGGRDTQYF. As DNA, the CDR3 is TGTGCTAGTGTTCCAGCGGGTGGGCGGGATACGCAGTATTTT.

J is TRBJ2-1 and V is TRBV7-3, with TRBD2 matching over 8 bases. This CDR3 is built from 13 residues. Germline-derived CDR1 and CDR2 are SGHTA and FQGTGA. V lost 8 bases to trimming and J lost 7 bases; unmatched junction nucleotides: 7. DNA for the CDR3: TGTGCCAGCTCGGGACTAGTAGGAAATGAGCAGTTCTTC. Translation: CASSGLVGNEQFF.

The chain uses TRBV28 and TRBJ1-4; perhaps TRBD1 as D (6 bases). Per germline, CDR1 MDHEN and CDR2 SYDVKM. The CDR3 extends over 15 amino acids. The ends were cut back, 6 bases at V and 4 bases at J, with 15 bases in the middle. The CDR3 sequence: CASRPTGPFNEKLFF. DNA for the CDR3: TGTGCCAGCAGGCCCACAGGGCCCTTTAATGAAAAACTGTTTTTT.